This T cell receptor beta chain is from a study of T cell responses to AZD1222 COVID-19 vaccine. Overall study results and limits: Spike-specific TCR breadth and depth rose after two AZD1222 doses. Reportedly, nearly half of unique spike TCRs recognized epitopes outside B.1.351/B.1.1.7 mutations. Females outnumbered males among donors, who were mostly white British; clonal diversity was possibly underestimated. Baseline serology detected seropositivity in only a handful of AZD1222 recipients.

Only one count was recorded for this clone. Its target is not known. The assay was immunoSEQ multiplex PCR, and TCRdb's table has in-frame clones only and misses some. The sample lists some 200,000 clones, 90% to 95% seen once, with about 3.6% in the top ten. The CDR3 has 15 amino acids. V was clipped by 0 bases and J by 2 bases; unmatched bases: 5. The germline CDR1 and CDR2 sequences are SGDLS and YYNGEE. The specimen comprised peripheral blood, sampled 28 days after the second dose of the MenACWY control vaccine. The chain joins TRBV9 to TRBJ2-7; 7 bases are a match to TRBD1. The receptor comes from an adult who received the MenACWY meningococcal vaccine as a control. The CDR3: CASSVAGQETYEQYF. As DNA, the CDR3 is TGTGCCAGCAGCGTAGCAGGACAGGAAACCTACGAGCAGTACTTC. The full variable domain, with the rest looked up from reference TRBV9 and TRBJ2-7, is DSGVTQTPKHLITATGQRVTLRCSPRSGDLSVYWYQQSLDQGLQFLIQYYNGEERAKGNILERFSAQQFPDLHSELNLSSLELGDSALYFCASSVAGQETYEQYFGPGTRLTVT.